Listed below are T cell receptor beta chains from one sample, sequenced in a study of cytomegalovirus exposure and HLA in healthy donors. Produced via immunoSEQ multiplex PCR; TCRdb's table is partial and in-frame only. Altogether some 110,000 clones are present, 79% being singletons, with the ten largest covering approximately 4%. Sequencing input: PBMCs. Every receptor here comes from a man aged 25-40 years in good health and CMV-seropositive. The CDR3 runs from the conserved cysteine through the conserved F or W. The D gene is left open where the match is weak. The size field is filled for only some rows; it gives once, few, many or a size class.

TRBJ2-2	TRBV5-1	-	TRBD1	TGCGCCAGCAGCTTGTGGGACAGAACAAACACCGGGGAGCTGTTTTTT	CASSLWDRTNTGELFF
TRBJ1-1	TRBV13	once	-	TGTGCCAGCAGCTTACGAGGGCGGGGGGACACTGAAGCTTTCTTT	CASSLRGRGDTEAFF
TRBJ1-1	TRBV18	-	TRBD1	TGTGCCAGCTCGGTGACAGGGAGCACTGAAGCTTTCTTT	CASSVTGSTEAFF
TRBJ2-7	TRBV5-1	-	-	TGCGCCAGCAGCTTAACTAGCACATCCCACGAGCAGTACTTC	CASSLTSTSHEQYF
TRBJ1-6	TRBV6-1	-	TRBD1	TGTGCCAGCCGGGGACAGGTAGTGACACCCCTCCACTTT	CASRGQVVTPLHF
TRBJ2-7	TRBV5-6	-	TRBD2	TGTGCCAGCAGCTTGGCAGGGACTAGCGGGAGGTTC	CASSLAGTSGRF
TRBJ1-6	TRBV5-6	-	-	TGTGCCAGCACCCTCGTGAGGGCGGTTGGGTCACCCCTCCACTTT	CASTLVRAVGSPLHF
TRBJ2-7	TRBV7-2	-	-	TGTGCCAGCAGCTTACGCCGGACGGACACCTACGAGCAGTACTTC	CASSLRRTDTYEQYF
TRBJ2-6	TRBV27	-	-	TGTGCCAGCAGTCGTTACGGAGGGGGCTCTGGGGCCAACGGCCTGACTTTC	CASSRYGGGSGANGLTF
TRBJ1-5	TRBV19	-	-	TGTGCCAGTAGTGATAGGGGAAGCAGCAATCAGCCCCAGCATTTT	CASSDRGSSNQPQHF
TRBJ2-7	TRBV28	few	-	TGTGCCAGCAGTTTAACGGGAGAGGACGAGCAGTACTTC	CASSLTGEDEQYF
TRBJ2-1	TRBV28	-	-	TGTGCCAGCAGTGAGGAGCCCCACAATGAGCAGTTCTTC	CASSEEPHNEQFF
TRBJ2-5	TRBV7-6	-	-	TGTGCCAGCAGCTCTCTCCCAGGTGGGGGCAGAGAGACCCAGTACTTC	CASSSLPGGGRETQYF
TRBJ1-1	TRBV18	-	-	TGTGCCAGCTCACCGTCAATTCCGAACACTGAAGCTTTCTTT	CASSPSIPNTEAFF
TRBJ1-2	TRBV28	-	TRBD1	TGTGCCAGCAGTTTCCACAGGGGGGGCGGCGGCTATGGCTACACCTTC	CASSFHRGGGGYGYTF
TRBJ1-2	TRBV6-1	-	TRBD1	TGTGCCAGCAGTGAAGGGACAGGGGGGTACTATGGCTACACCTTC	CASSEGTGGYYGYTF
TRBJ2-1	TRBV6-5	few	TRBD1	TGTGCCAGCAGTTACTCTATGGGACAGGGGGTGAATGAGCAGTTCTTC	CASSYSMGQGVNEQFF
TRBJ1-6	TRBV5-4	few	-	TGTGCCAGCAGCTTCCAGGGACATTATAATTCACCCCTCCACTTT	CASSFQGHYNSPLHF
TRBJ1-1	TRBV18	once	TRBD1	TGTGCCAGCTCAAACTGGGTAGGGGGCGAAGCTGAAGCTTTCTTT	CASSNWVGGEAEAFF
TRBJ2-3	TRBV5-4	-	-	TGTGCCAGCAGCTTGGGTGGGTCGGGGTGGTATTTT	CASSLGGSGWYF
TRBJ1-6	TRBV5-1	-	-	TGCGCCAGCAGCTTGGAAGGAGGTAATAATTCACCCCTCCACTTT	CASSLEGGNNSPLHF
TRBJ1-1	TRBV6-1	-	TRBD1	TGTGCCAGCAGTGCGGGACAGGTAACTGAAGCTTTCTTT	CASSAGQVTEAFF
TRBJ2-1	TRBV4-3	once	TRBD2	TGCGCCAGCAGCCAACGGCTAGCGGGAGGGCCCAATGAGCAGTTCTTC	CASSQRLAGGPNEQFF
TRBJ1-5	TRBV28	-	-	TGTGCCAGCAGTTTCATCAGGGGCGATCAGCCCCAGCATTTT	CASSFIRGDQPQHF
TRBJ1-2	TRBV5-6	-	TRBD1	TGTGCCAGCAGCCTGGACAGGGCCCTTTTCGGCTACACCTTC	CASSLDRALFGYTF
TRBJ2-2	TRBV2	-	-	TGTGCCAGCAGTGAAGTGGGCAACACCGGGGAGCTGTTTTTT	CASSEVGNTGELFF
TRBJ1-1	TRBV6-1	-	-	TGTGCCAGCACCATAGGACGAGGGTTAAACACTGAAGCTTTCTTT	CASTIGRGLNTEAFF
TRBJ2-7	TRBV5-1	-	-	TGCGCCAGCAGCTTGCTAGGGGATACCGACTACGAGCAGTACTTC	CASSLLGDTDYEQYF
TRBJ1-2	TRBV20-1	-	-	TGCAGTGCCGGGGGAGCCTATGGCTACACCTTC	CSAGGAYGYTF
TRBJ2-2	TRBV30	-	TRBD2	TGTGCCTGGAGTAGGCTAGCGGGGGGCGGGGAGCTGTTTTTT	CAWSRLAGGGELFF
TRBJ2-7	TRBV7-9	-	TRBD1	TGTGCCAGCAGCAAGGGACAGGGGGCCTACGAGCAGTACTTC	CASSKGQGAYEQYF
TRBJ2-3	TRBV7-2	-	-	TGTGCCAGCAGCTTAGTAAGGGGTCCAGATACGCAGTATTTT	CASSLVRGPDTQYF
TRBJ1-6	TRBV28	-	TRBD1	TGTGCCAGCAGTTTATGGGGACAGGCTAATTCACCCCTCCACTTT	CASSLWGQANSPLHF
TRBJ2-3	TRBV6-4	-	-	TGTGCCAGCAGTGAAGGGGCAGGGTCAGCAGATACGCAGTATTTT	CASSEGAGSADTQYF
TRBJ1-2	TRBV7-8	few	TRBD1	TGTGCCAGCAGTCTCAGGGGGCTGTCGAATGGCTACACCTTC	CASSLRGLSNGYTF
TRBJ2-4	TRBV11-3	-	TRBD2	TGTGCCAGCAGCTTATCCGGGTGGTTAGCGGGGGGTAAAAACATTCAGTACTTC	CASSLSGWLAGGKNIQYF
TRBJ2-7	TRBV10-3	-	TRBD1	TGTGCCATCACTCACGGGACAGGGGGCTACGAGCAGTACTTC	CAITHGTGGYEQYF